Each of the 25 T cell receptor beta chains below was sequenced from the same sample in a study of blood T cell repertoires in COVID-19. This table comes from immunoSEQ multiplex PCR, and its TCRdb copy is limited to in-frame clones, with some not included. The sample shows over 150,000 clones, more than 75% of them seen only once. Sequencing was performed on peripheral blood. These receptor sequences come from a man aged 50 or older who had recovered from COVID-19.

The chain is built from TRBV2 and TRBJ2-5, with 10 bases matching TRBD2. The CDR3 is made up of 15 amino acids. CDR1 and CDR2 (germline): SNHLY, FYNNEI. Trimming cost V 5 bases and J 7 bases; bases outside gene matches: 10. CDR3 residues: CASSPQLAGPGTQYF. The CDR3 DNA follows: TGTGCCAGCAGTCCTCAACTAGCGGGGCCCGGGACCCAGTACTTC.

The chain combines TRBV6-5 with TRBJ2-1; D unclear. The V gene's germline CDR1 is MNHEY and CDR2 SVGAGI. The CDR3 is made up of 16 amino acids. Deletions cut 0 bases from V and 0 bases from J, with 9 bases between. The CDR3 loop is CASSYSRYSSYNEQFF. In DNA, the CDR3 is TGTGCCAGCAGTTACTCTAGATACAGCTCCTACAATGAGCAGTTCTTC.

The CDR3 here is CASSPGTANQPQHF. The CDR3 bases are TGTGCCAGCAGCCCCGGGACAGCGAATCAGCCCCAGCATTTT. The V gene is TRBV4-2, the J gene TRBJ1-5; 7 nucleotides match TRBD1. V lost 4 bases, J lost 4 bases, and 4 bases stayed unmatched. CDR3 length: 14 amino acids. Germline CDR1 LGHNA, CDR2 YNFKEQ.

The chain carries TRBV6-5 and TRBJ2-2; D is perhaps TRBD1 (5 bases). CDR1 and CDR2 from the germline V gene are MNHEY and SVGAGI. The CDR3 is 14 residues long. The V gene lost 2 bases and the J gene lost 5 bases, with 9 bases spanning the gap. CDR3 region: CASSYETATGELFF. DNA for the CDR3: TGTGCCAGCAGTTACGAGACAGCTACCGGGGAGCTGTTTTTT.

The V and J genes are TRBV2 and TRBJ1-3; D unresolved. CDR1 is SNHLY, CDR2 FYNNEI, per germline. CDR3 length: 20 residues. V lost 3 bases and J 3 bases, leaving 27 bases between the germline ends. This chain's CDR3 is CASSDRRQAVESVLGNTIYF. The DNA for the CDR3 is TGTGCCAGCAGTGACCGTCGTCAGGCCGTCGAGAGTGTCCTTGGAAACACCATATATTTT. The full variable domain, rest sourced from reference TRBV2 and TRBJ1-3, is EPEVTQTPSHQVTQMGQEVILRCVPISNHLYFYWYRQILGQKVEFLVSFYNNEISEKSEIFDDQFSVERPDGSNFTLKIRSTKLEDSAMYFCASSDRRQAVESVLGNTIYFGEGSWLTVV.

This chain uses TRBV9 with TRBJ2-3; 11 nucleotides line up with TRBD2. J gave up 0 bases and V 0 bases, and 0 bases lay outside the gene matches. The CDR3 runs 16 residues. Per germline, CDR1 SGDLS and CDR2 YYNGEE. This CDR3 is CASSVASGRSTDTQYF. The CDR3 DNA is TGTGCCAGCAGCGTAGCTAGCGGGAGGAGCACAGATACGCAGTATTTT.

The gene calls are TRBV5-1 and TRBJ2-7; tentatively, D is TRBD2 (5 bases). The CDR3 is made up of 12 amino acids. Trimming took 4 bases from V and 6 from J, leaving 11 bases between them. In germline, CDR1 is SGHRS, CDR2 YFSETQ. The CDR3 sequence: CASSVDSFEQYF. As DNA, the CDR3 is TGCGCCAGCAGCGTGGACTCTTTCGAGCAGTACTTC.

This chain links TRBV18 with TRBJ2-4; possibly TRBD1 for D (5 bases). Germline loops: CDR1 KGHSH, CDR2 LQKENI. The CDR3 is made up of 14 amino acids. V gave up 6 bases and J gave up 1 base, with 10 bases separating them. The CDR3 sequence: CASSMAGAKNIQYF. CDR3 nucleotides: TGTGCCAGCTCCATGGCAGGGGCCAAAAACATTCAGTACTTC.

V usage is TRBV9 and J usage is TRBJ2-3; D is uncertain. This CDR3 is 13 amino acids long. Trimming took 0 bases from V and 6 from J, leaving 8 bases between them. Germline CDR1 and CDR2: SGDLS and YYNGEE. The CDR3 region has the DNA TGTGCCAGCAGCGTAGCGGTCCGGGATACGCAGTATTTT. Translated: CASSVAVRDTQYF. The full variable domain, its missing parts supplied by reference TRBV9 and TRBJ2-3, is DSGVTQTPKHLITATGQRVTLRCSPRSGDLSVYWYQQSLDQGLQFLIQYYNGEERAKGNILERFSAQQFPDLHSELNLSSLELGDSALYFCASSVAVRDTQYFGPGTRLTVL.

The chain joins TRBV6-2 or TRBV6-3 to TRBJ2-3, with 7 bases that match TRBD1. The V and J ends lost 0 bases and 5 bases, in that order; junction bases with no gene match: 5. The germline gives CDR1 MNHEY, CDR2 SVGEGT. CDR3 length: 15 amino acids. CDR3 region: CASSYSGQGEDTQYF. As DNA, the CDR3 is TGTGCCAGCAGTTACTCAGGGCAGGGGGAAGATACGCAGTATTTT.

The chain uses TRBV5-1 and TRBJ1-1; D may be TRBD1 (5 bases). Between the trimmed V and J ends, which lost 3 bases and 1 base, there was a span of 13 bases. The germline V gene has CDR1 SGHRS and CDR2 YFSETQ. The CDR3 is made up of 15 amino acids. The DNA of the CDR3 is TGCGCCAGCAGCTATTTTGACAGAGAGAACACTGAAGCTTTCTTT. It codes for CASSYFDRENTEAFF.

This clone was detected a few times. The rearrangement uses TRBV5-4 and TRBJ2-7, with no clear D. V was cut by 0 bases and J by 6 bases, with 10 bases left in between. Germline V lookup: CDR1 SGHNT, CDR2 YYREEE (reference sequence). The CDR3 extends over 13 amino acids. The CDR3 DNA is TGTGCCAGCAGCTTGGATCCTGCGCGCGAGCAGTACTTC. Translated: CASSLDPAREQYF.

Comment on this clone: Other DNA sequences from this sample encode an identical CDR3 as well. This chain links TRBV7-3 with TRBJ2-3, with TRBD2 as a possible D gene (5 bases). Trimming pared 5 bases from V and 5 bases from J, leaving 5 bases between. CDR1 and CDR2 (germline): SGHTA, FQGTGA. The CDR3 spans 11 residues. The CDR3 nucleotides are TGTGCCAGCAGCCGGGGAGATACGCAGTATTTT. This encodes CASSRGDTQYF.

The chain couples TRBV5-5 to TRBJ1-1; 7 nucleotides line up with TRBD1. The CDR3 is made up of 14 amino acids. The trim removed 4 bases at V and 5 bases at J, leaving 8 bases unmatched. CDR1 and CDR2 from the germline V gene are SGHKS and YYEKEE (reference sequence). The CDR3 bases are TGTGCCAGCAGCCGTGGGACAGTCCCTACTGAAGCTTTCTTT. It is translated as CASSRGTVPTEAFF. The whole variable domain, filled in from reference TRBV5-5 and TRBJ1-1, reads DAGVTQSPTHLIKTRGQQVTLRCSPISGHKSVSWYQQVLGQGPQFIFQYYEKEERGRGNFPDRFSARQFPNYSSELNVNALLLGDSALYLCASSRGTVPTEAFFGQGTRLTVV.

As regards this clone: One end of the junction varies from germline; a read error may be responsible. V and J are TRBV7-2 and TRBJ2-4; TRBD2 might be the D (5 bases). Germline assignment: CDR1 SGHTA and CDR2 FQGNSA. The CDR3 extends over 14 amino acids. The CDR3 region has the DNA TGTGCCATCAGCGGACTGATAGCCAAAAACATTCAGTACTTC. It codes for CAISGLIAKNIQYF.

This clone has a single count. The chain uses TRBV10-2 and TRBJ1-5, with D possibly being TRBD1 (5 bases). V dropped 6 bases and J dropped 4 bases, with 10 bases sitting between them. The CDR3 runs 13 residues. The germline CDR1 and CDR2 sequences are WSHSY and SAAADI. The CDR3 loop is CASSDGGNQPQHF. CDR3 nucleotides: TGCGCCAGCAGCGACGGGGGAAATCAGCCCCAGCATTTT.

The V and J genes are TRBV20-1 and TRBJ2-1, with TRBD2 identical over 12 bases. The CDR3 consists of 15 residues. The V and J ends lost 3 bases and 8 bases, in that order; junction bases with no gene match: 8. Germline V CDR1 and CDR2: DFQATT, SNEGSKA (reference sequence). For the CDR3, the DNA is TGCAGTGCTAGTAATCCTAGCGGGAGGGGCGATGAGCAGTTCTTC. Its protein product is CSASNPSGRGDEQFF.

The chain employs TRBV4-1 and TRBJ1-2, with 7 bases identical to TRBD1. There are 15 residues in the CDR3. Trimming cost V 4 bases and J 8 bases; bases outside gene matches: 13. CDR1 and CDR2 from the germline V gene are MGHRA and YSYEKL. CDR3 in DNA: TGCGCCAGCAGCCGCGAGACAGGGCCGATGGGGGGCTACACCTTC. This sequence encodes CASSRETGPMGGYTF.

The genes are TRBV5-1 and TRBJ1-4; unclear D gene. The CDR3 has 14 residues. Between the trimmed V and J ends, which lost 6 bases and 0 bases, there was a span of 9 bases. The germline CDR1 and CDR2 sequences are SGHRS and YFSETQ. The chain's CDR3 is CASTPSPTNEKLFF. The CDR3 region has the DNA TGCGCCAGCACTCCTTCCCCAACTAATGAAAAACTGTTTTTT.

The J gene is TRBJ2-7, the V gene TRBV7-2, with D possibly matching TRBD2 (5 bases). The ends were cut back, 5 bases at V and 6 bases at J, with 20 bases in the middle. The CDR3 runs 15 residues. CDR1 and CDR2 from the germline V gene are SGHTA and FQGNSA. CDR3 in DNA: TGTGCCAGCAGCACACAAAATGCGGGTCTCGGCGAGCAGTACTTC. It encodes CASSTQNAGLGEQYF.

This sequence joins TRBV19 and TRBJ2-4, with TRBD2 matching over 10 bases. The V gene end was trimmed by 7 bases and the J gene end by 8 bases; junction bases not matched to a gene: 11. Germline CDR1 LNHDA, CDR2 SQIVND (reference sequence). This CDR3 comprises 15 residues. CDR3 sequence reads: CASMGSSGRGDIQYF. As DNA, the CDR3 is TGTGCCAGTATGGGGTCTAGCGGGAGAGGAGACATTCAGTACTTC.

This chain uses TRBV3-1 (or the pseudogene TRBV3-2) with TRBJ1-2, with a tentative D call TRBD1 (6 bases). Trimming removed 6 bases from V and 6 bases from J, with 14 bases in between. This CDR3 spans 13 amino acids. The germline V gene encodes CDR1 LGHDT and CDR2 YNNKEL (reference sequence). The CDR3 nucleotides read TGTGCCAGCAGGAGTACAGGGTCGGATGGCTACACCTTC. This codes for CASRSTGSDGYTF.

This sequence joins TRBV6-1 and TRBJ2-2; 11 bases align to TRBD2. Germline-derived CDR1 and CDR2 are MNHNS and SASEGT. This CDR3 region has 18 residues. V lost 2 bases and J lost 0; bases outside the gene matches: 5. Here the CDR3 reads CASSETALAGANTGELFF. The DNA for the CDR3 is TGTGCCAGCAGTGAAACTGCACTAGCGGGGGCGAACACCGGGGAGCTGTTTTTT.

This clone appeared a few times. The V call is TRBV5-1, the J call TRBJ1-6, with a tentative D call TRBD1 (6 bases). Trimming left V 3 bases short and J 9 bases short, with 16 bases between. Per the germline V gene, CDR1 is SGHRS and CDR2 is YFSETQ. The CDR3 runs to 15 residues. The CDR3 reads CASSSHDRLSSPLHF. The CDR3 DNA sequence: TGCGCCAGCAGCTCGCATGACAGGTTAAGTTCACCCCTCCACTTT.

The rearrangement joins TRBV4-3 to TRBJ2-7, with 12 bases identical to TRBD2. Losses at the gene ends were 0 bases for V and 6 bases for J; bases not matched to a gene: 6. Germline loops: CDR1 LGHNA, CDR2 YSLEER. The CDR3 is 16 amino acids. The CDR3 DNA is TGCGCCAGCAGCCAAGATCGGCGACTAGCGGGAGCCGAGCAGTACTTC. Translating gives CASSQDRRLAGAEQYF.